The T cell receptor (beta chain) under discussion was sequenced for a study of vaccination and CD4 T cells after COVID-19. Cultured CD4+ T-cell DNA underwent Oncomine TCR Beta short-read sequencing. A single record per CDR3 protein comes from TCRdb applying MiXCR to the PCR reads. The sample includes approximately 4,000 distinct CDR3 sequences, about 17% seen only once; the top ten take 15% to 20%. This clonotype has more than one count but fewer than ten. The antigen remains unidentified. This CDR3 is built from 15 residues. V was pared by 6 bases and J by 0 bases, with 14 bases between. As to treatment: approximately 10-day PBMC culture with coronavirus spike peptide pools or control peptides (ViraFEST assay).

This sequence was found in a human donor who had recovered from COVID-19. The sequencing input was CD4+ T cells from blood, cultured in vitro. The rearrangement links TRBV12-3 or TRBV12-4 to TRBJ1-2; no definite D call. CDR3 region: CASSLLIDTNYGYTF. CDR3 DNA sequence: TGTGCCAGCAGCCTGCTGATAGATACTAACTATGGCTACACCTTC.